The 4 T cell receptor beta chains below all came from one sample that was sequenced in a study of blood T cell repertoires in COVID-19 (dated by TCRdb to 2019 to 2021). The receptor library was made with the immunoSEQ multiplex PCR assay. Held by TCRdb, this immuneACCESS table contains in-frame sequences only and omits some clones. Under half of the omission traces to an unresolved V gene where checked; the cause of the rest is unknown. This sample is represented by about 84,000 clones; more than 80% of them were singletons. The ten largest account for 15% to 19% of the sample. Sequences were obtained from peripheral blood. The receptors shown here come from a woman older than 75 with acute or convalescent COVID-19.

The rearrangement uses TRBV9 and TRBJ2-1; D is perhaps TRBD2 (5 bases). The CDR3 runs 14 residues. Between the trimmed V and J ends, which lost 4 bases and 8 bases, there was a span of 16 bases. The germline gives CDR1 SGDLS, CDR2 YYNGEE. The CDR3 DNA reads TGTGCCAGCAGCCCCTCTGGGGTGGGAGATGAGCAGTTCTTC. Translating it yields CASSPSGVGDEQFF.

The chain couples TRBV10-3 to TRBJ1-5; D is perhaps TRBD1 (5 bases). This CDR3 region has 15 residues. Trimming pared 0 bases from V and 6 bases from J, leaving 12 bases between. Per germline, CDR1 ENHRY and CDR2 SYGVKD. The chain's CDR3 is CAISESEAGPQPQHF. For the CDR3, the DNA is TGTGCCATCAGTGAGTCCGAGGCAGGGCCTCAGCCCCAGCATTTT.

The rearrangement joins TRBV5-1 to TRBJ2-1; D might be TRBD2 (6 bases). CDR1 SGHRS and CDR2 YFSETQ come from the germline V gene. The CDR3 totals 14 residues. The V and J ends lost 1 base and 7 bases respectively, with 12 bases between them. CDR3 nucleotide sequence: TGCGCCAGCAGCTTGCAAGCGGGCCTTAATGAGCAGTTCTTC. The encoded protein is CASSLQAGLNEQFF.

The gene calls are TRBV2 and TRBJ2-6; D not resolved. V was pared by 5 bases and J by 0 bases, with 8 bases between. The CDR3 totals 15 residues. Looked up from germline, CDR1 is SNHLY and CDR2 is FYNNEI. The DNA for the CDR3 is TGTGCCAGCAGTCCCTTTAGCTCTGGGGCCAACGTCCTGACTTTC. This gives the protein CASSPFSSGANVLTF. The full variable domain, its missing parts supplied by reference TRBV2 and TRBJ2-6, is EPEVTQTPSHQVTQMGQEVILRCVPISNHLYFYWYRQILGQKVEFLVSFYNNEISEKSEIFDDQFSVERPDGSNFTLKIRSTKLEDSAMYFCASSPFSSGANVLTFGAGSRLTVL.